The sequence of this T cell receptor beta chain was determined in a study of cytomegalovirus exposure and HLA in healthy donors. General study points: Analyses of presence and absence presupposed an approximately uniform sequencing depth across donors.

In the PCR, 60 Vbeta and 13 Jbeta primers were used. Measured with immunoSEQ multiplex PCR; TCRdb has only the in-frame clones, and not every one. The table lists fewer than 150,000 clones, 80% of them singletons. Germline V gives CDR1 MNHEY, CDR2 SMNVEV (reference sequence). The V end was cut by 11 bases, the J end by 1 base, with 8 bases between. The CDR3 loop spans 11 amino acids. Turning to this clone: Antigen specificity is unknown.

Specimen: PBMCs. The rearrangement uses TRBV27 and TRBJ1-1, with a weak D call TRBD1 (6 bases). This TCR derives from a man aged 40-49 years in good health and CMV-seronegative. Here the CDR3 DNA reads TGTGCCCTCAGGGGGAACACTGAAGCTTTCTTT. This codes for CALRGNTEAFF.